These 13 T cell receptor beta chains came from one sample sequenced in a study of T-cell reconstitution after alpha-beta-depleted transplantation in children. Unique molecular identifiers were incorporated when the TCRbeta library was constructed. TCRdb called the PCR reads again in MiXCR, with one record for every CDR3 protein. This table holds about 870,000 distinct CDR3 sequences, 15% to 20% found once. The material was PBMCs, mostly from graft donor cells, obtained 360 days after TCRalphabeta/CD19-depleted stem cell transplant. These TCRs come from a male patient aged 10-17 years who had a stem cell transplant for acute lymphoblastic leukemia, so the T cells may come from the graft donor.

V and J are TRBV7-3 and TRBJ2-1; 8 positions match TRBD2. Germline CDR1 and CDR2: SGHTA and FQGTGA. The CDR3 has 15 residues. V shed 3 bases and J 5 bases; nucleotides not matched to a gene: 6. The CDR3 loop is CASSFALAGNNEQFF. CDR3 bases: TGTGCCAGCAGCTTTGCGCTAGCGGGTAACAATGAGCAGTTCTTC. The complete variable domain, with remaining parts taken from reference TRBV7-3 and TRBJ2-1, reads GAGVSQTPSNKVTEKGKYVELRCDPISGHTALYWYRQSLGQGPEFLIYFQGTGAADDSGLPNDRFFAVRPEGSVSTLKIQRTERGDSAVYLCASSFALAGNNEQFFGPGTRLTVL.

V and J are TRBV12-3 or TRBV12-4 and TRBJ2-5; D is unclear. V was trimmed by 3 bases and J by 2 bases, leaving 10 bases between them. The CDR3 sequence is 14 residues long. The CDR3 DNA sequence: TGTGCCAGCAGTTTGACGGTGACACAAGAGACCCAGTACTTC. Encoded protein: CASSLTVTQETQYF.

Worth noting for this clonotype: Since a much larger clone is just one base distant, this may be a read error. V and J are TRBV27 and TRBJ2-1; 10 bases agree with TRBD1. The CDR3 spans 17 residues. CDR1 and CDR2 (germline): MNHEY, SMNVEV (reference sequence). The CDR3 region has the DNA TGTGACAGCAGGAAGACAGGGGGCCTTTTTTGGGGCAATGAGCAGTTCTTC. Its protein is CDSRKTGGLFWGNEQFF.

The V and J genes are TRBV5-1 and TRBJ2-6; D assignment may be TRBD1 or TRBD2 (5 bases each). V was cut by 3 bases and J by 1 base, with 26 bases left in between. The CDR3 runs to 21 residues. Germline-derived CDR1 and CDR2 are SGHRS and YFSETQ. CDR3 nucleotides: TGCGCCAGCAGCTGGCAGGGCGCCACTAGGGGAATCCGTTCTGGGGCCAACGTCCTGACTTTC. It codes for CASSWQGATRGIRSGANVLTF.

V usage is TRBV20-1 and J usage is TRBJ2-2; weak D call: TRBD2 (6 bases). Looked up from germline, CDR1 is DFQATT and CDR2 is SNEGSKA (reference sequence). The CDR3 sequence is 14 residues long. Deletions cut 6 bases from V and 8 bases from J, with 19 bases between. CDR3 residues: CSAQALAVSGELFF. As DNA, the CDR3 is TGCAGTGCGCAAGCACTAGCAGTAAGTGGGGAGCTGTTTTTT.

The chain employs TRBV11-2 and TRBJ1-6, with D perhaps TRBD1 (6 bases). The V and J ends lost 5 bases and 7 bases respectively, with 21 bases between them. The CDR3 spans 17 residues. Germline CDR1 SGHAT, CDR2 FQNNGV. CDR3 loop: CASSLTGFRVKNSPLHF. The CDR3, as DNA: TGTGCCAGCAGCCTAACAGGGTTCCGTGTAAAAAATTCACCCCTCCACTTT.

A few counts support this clonotype. The CDR3 spells CASSLDPGLVSLANVLTF. The DNA of the CDR3 is TGTGCCAGCAGCTTAGATCCGGGGTTAGTTAGTCTAGCCAACGTCCTGACTTTC. The chain uses TRBV11-2 and TRBJ2-6, with D possibly matching TRBD2 (5 bases). Germline V lookup: CDR1 SGHAT, CDR2 FQNNGV. This CDR3 spans 18 amino acids. The V gene lost 0 bases and the J gene lost 7 bases, with 19 bases spanning the gap.

The rearrangement joins TRBV9 to TRBJ2-1; D perhaps matches TRBD1 (6 bases). V lost 9 bases, J lost 2 bases, and 18 bases lay in between. In germline, CDR1 is SGDLS, CDR2 YYNGEE. The CDR3 runs 15 residues. CDR3 in DNA: TGTGCCACCCCGCCCGGACAGCCCCCCTACAATGAGCAGTTCTTC. It codes for CATPPGQPPYNEQFF. The variable domain in full, completed from reference TRBV9 and TRBJ2-1, reads DSGVTQTPKHLITATGQRVTLRCSPRSGDLSVYWYQQSLDQGLQFLIQYYNGEERAKGNILERFSAQQFPDLHSELNLSSLELGDSALYFCATPPGQPPYNEQFFGPGTRLTVL.

The chain employs TRBV15 and TRBJ1-5; D uncertain. The CDR3 length is 15 residues. The V and J ends lost 4 bases and 7 bases respectively, with 17 bases between them. In germline, CDR1 is LNHNV, CDR2 YYDKDF (reference sequence). Here the CDR3 reads CATSNGVRGGQPQHF. In nucleotides, the CDR3 is TGTGCCACCAGCAACGGGGTCCGGGGTGGGCAGCCCCAGCATTTT.

This clonotype was seen only a few times. The chain links TRBV7-9 to TRBJ1-1; 8 nucleotides match TRBD1. Per the germline V gene, CDR1 is SEHNR and CDR2 is FQNEAQ (reference sequence). With V trimmed by 3 bases and J by 0 bases, 3 bases remained unmatched. The CDR3 is 15 residues long. The CDR3 is CASSFGQGMNTEAFF. CDR3 coding DNA: TGTGCCAGCAGCTTTGGACAGGGCATGAACACTGAAGCTTTCTTT.

The chain recombines TRBV4-1 with TRBJ2-3; TRBD2 agrees at 9 bases. Germline V CDR1 and CDR2: MGHRA, YSYEKL. The V segment lost 4 bases and the J segment 3 bases; nucleotides outside the gene matches: 11. The CDR3 covers 17 residues. The CDR3 protein is CASSPMGGTSLTDTQYF. In nucleotides, the CDR3 is TGCGCCAGCAGCCCAATGGGGGGGACTAGCCTGACAGATACGCAGTATTTT.

This chain connects TRBV2 to TRBJ2-1; 7 bases line up with TRBD1. Losses at the gene ends were 6 bases for V and 9 bases for J; bases not matched to a gene: 23. Germline CDR1 reads SNHLY; CDR2 reads FYNNEI. The CDR3 extends over 18 amino acids. The CDR3 protein is CASRGTALLTGLRREQFF. Written as DNA, the CDR3 is TGTGCCAGCAGAGGTACCGCGCTACTGACAGGGTTAAGGCGTGAGCAGTTCTTC.

This clonotype was counted a few times. For the CDR3, the DNA is TGTGCCAGCAGCTCCTACAGGGCACATGGCTACACCTTC. Translation gives CASSSYRAHGYTF. The V gene is TRBV5-5, the J gene TRBJ1-2, with a tentative D call TRBD1 (6 bases). The V end lost 3 bases, the J end lost 6 bases, and 12 bases lay between the germline ends. CDR1 and CDR2 (germline): SGHKS, YYEKEE (reference sequence). The CDR3 has 13 amino acids.